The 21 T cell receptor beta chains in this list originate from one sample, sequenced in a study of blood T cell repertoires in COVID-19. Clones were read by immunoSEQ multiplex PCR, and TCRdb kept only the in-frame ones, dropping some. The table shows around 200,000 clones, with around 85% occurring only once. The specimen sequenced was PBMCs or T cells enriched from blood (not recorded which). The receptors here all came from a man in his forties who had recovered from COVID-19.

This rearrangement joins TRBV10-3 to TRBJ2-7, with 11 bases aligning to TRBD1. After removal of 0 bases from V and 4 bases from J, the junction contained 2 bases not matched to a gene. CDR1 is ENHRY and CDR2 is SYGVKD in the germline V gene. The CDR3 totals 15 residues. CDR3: CAISESGTGGYEQYF. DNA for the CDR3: TGTGCCATCAGTGAGTCCGGGACAGGGGGGTACGAGCAGTACTTC.

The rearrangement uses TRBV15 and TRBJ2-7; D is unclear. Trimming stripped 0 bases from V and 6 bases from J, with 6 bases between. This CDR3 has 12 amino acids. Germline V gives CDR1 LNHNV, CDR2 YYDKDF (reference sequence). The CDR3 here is CATSRDQFEQYF. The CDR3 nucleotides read TGTGCCACCAGCAGAGACCAGTTCGAGCAGTACTTC.

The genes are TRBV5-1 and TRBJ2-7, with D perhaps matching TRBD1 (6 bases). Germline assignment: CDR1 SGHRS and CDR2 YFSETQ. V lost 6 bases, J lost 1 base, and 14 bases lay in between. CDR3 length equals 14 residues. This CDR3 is CASNPSQGSYEQYF. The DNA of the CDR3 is TGCGCCAGCAACCCGAGCCAGGGGTCCTACGAGCAGTACTTC.

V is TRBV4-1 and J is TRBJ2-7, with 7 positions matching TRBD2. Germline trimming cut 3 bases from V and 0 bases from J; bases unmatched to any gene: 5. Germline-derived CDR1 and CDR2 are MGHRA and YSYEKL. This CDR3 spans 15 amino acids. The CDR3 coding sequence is TGCGCCAGCAGCCACCCAGCGGGAACCTCCTACGAGCAGTACTTC. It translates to CASSHPAGTSYEQYF.

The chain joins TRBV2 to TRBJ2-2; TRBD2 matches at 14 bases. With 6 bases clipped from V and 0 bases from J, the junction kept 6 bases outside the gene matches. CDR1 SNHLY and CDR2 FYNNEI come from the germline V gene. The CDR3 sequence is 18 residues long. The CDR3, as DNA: TGTGCCAGCAGCCAAGGGACTAGCGGGAGAGCGAACACCGGGGAGCTGTTTTTT. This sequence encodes CASSQGTSGRANTGELFF.

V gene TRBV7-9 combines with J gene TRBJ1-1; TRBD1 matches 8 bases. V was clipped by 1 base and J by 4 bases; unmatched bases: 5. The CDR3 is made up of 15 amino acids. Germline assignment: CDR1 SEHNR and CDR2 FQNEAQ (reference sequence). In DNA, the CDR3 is TGTGCCAGCAGCTTAGTTCAGGGGGCGGCCACTGAAGCTTTCTTT. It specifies CASSLVQGAATEAFF.

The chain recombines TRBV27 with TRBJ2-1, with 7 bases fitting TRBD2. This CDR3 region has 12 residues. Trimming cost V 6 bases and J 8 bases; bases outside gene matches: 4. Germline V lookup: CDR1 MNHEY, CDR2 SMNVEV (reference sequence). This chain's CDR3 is CASRTSWDEQFF. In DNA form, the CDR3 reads TGTGCCAGCAGGACTAGCTGGGATGAGCAGTTCTTC.

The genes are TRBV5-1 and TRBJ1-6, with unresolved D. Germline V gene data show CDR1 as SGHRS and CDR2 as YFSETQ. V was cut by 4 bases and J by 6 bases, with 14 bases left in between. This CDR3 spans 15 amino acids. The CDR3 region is CASSTTGIVNSPLHF. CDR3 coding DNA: TGCGCCAGCAGCACGACCGGGATCGTTAATTCACCCCTCCACTTT.

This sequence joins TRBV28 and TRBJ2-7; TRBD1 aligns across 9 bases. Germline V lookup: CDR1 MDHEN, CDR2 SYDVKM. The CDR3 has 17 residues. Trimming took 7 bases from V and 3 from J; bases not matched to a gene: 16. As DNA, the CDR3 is TGTGCCAGCAATTCCGGGACAGGGTTTATTCCGGGCTACGAGCAGTACTTC. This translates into CASNSGTGFIPGYEQYF.

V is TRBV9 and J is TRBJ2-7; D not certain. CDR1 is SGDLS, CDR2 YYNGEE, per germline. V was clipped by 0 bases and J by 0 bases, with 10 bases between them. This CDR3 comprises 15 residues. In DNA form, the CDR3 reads TGTGCCAGCAGCGTAGGTGGAGAGAGCTCCTACGAGCAGTACTTC. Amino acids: CASSVGGESSYEQYF.

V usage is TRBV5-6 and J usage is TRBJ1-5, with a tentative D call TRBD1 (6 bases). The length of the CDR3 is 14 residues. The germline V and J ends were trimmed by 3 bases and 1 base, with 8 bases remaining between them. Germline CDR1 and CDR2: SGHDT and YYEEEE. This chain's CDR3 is CASSWGHSNQPQHF. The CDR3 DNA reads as TGTGCCAGCAGCTGGGGACACAGCAATCAGCCCCAGCATTTT.

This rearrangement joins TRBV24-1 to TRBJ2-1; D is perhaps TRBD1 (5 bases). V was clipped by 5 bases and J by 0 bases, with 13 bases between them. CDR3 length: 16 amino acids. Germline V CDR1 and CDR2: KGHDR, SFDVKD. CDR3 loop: CATSGAQGNSYNEQFF. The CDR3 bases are TGTGCCACCAGTGGGGCTCAGGGCAACTCCTACAATGAGCAGTTCTTC.

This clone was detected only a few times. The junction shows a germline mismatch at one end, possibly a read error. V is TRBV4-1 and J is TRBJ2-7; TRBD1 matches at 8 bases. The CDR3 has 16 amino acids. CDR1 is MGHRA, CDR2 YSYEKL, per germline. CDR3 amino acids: CASSQEGDRRTSYGHF. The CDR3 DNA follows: TGCGCCAGCAGCCAAGAAGGGGACAGGAGGACCTCCTACGGACACTTC.

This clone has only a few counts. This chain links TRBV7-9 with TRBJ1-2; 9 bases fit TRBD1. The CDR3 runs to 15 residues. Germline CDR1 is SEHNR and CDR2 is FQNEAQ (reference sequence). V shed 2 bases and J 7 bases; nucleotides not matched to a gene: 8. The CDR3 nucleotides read TGTGCCAGCAGCTTATTTGGGGGGACAGGGACTGGCTACACCTTC. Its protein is CASSLFGGTGTGYTF.

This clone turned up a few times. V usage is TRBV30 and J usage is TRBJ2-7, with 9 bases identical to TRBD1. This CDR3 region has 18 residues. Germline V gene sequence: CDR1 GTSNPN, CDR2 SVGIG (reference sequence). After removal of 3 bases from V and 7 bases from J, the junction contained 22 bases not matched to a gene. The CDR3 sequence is CAWRHGGDRAGGSGEQYF. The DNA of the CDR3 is TGTGCCTGGAGGCATGGAGGGGACAGGGCGGGTGGTTCGGGGGAGCAGTACTTC.

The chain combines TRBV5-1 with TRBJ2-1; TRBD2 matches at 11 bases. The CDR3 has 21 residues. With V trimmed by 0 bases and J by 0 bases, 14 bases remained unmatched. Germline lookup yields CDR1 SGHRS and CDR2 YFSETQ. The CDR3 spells CASSLVTSGRTADRSYNEQFF. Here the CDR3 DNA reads TGCGCCAGCAGCTTGGTAACTAGCGGGAGAACGGCGGACCGCTCCTACAATGAGCAGTTCTTC.

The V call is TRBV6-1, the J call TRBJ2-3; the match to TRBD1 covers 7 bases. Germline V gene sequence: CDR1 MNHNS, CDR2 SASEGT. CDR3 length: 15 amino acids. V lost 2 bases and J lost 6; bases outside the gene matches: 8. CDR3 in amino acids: CASSEITGATDTQYF. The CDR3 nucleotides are TGTGCCAGCAGTGAAATAACAGGGGCGACTGATACGCAGTATTTT.

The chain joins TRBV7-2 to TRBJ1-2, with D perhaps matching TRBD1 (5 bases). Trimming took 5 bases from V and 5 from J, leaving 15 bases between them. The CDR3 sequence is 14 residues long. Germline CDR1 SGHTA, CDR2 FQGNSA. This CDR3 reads CASSPFQGTYGYTF. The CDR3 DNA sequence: TGTGCCAGCAGCCCGTTTCAGGGAACGTATGGCTACACCTTC.

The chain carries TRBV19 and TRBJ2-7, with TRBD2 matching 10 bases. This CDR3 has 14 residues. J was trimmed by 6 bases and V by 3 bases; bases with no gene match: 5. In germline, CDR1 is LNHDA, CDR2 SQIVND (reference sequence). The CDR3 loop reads CASSILAGVGEQYF. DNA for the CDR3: TGTGCCAGTAGTATTCTAGCGGGAGTTGGCGAGCAGTACTTC.

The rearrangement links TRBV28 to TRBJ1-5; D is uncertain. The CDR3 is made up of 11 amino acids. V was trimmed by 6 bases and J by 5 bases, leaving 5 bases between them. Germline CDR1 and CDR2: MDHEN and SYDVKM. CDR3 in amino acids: CASSSYQPQHF. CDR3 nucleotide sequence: TGTGCCAGCAGCTCCTATCAGCCCCAGCATTTT.

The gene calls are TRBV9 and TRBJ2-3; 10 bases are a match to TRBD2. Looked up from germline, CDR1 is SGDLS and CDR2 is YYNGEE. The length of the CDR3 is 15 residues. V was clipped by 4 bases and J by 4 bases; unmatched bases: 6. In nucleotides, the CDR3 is TGTGCCAGCAGCTCTAGCGGGAGCAGAGCAGATACGCAGTATTTT. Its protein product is CASSSSGSRADTQYF. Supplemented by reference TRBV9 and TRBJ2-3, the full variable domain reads DSGVTQTPKHLITATGQRVTLRCSPRSGDLSVYWYQQSLDQGLQFLIQYYNGEERAKGNILERFSAQQFPDLHSELNLSSLELGDSALYFCASSSSGSRADTQYFGPGTRLTVL.